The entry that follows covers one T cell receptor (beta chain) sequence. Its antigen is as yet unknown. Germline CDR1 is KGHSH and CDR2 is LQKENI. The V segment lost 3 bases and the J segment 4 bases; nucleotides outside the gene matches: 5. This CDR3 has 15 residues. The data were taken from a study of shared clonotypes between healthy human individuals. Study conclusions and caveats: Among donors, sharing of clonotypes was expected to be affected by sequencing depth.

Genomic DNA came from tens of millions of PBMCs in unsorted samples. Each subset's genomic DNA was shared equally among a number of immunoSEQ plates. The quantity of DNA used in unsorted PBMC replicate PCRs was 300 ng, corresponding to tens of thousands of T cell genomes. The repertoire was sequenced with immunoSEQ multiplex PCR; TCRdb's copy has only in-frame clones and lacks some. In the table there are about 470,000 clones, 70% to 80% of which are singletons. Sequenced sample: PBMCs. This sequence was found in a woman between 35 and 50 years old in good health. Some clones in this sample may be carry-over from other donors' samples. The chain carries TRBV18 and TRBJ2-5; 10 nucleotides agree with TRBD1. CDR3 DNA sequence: TGTGCCAGCTCACCGCGACAGGGGGCGGCAGAGACCCAGTACTTC. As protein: CASSPRQGAAETQYF.